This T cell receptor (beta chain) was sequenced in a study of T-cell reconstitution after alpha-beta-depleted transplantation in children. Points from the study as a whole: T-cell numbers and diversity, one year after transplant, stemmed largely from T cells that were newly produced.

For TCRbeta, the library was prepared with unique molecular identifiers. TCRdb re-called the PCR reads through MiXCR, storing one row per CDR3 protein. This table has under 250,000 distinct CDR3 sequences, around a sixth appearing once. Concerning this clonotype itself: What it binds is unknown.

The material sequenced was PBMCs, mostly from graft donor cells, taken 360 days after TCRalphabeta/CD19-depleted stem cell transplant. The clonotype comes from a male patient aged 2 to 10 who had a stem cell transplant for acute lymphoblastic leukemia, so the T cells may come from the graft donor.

The CDR3 region has the DNA TGTGCCATCAGTGCTTTGCTTGGCACAGATACGCAGTATTTT. It specifies CAISALLGTDTQYF. The chain carries TRBV10-3 and TRBJ2-3; D is undetermined. This CDR3 has 14 amino acids. Germline CDR1 reads ENHRY; CDR2 reads SYGVKD. Trimming took 4 bases from V and 1 from J, leaving 9 bases between them.